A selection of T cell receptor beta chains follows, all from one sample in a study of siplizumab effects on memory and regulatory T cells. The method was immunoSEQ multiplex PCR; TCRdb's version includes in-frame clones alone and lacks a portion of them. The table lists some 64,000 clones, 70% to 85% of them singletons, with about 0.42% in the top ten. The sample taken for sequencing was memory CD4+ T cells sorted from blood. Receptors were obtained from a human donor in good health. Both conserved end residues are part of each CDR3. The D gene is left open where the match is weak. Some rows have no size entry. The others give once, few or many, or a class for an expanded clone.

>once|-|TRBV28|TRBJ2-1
CASSPPGQFYNEQFF
TGTGCCAGCAGTCCGCCTGGACAGTTCTACAATGAGCAGTTCTTC
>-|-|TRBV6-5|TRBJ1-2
CASRGDDNYGYTF
TGTGCCAGCAGAGGGGACGATAACTATGGCTACACCTTC
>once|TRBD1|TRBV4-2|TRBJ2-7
CASSRGQQYEQYF
TGTGCCAGCAGCCGGGGACAGCAGTACGAGCAGTACTTC
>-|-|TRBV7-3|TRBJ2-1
CASSEGGNEQFF
TGTGCCAGCAGTGAGGGGGGCAATGAGCAGTTCTTC
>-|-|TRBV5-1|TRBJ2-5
CASSEGGETQYF
TGCGCCAGCAGCGAAGGGGGGGAGACCCAGTACTTC
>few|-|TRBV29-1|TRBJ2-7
CSVELDYEQYF
TGCAGCGTCGAACTGGACTACGAGCAGTACTTC
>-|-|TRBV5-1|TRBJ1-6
CASSLGQRESPLHF
TGCGCCAGCAGCTTGGGTCAGAGGGAGTCACCCCTCCACTTT
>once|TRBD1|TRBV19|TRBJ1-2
CASSIGYRGSNYGYTF
TGTGCCAGTAGTATAGGGTACAGGGGATCTAACTATGGCTACACCTTC
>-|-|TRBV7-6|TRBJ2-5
CASSLEQETQYF
TGTGCCAGCAGCTTAGAACAAGAGACCCAGTACTTC
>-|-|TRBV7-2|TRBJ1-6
CASSLAQDSPLHF
TGTGCCAGCAGCTTAGCCCAAGATTCACCCCTCCACTTT
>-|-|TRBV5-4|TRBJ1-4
CASSLGWANEKLFF
TGTGCCAGCAGCTTGGGGTGGGCTAATGAAAAACTGTTTTTT
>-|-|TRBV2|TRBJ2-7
CASSVSQGFGYEQYF
TGTGCCAGCAGTGTTAGTCAGGGCTTTGGCTACGAGCAGTACTTC
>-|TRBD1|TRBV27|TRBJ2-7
CASSPRQGEGYEQYF
TGTGCCAGCAGTCCACGACAGGGGGAAGGCTACGAGCAGTACTTC
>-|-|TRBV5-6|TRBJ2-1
CASSRRLLEQFF
TGTGCCAGCAGCAGGCGACTTCTTGAGCAGTTCTTC
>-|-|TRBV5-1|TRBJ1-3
CASSSSGHSGNTIYF
TGCGCCAGCAGCTCTTCGGGCCACTCTGGAAACACCATATATTTT
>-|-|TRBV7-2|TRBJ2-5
CASSYRTQETQYF
TGTGCCAGCAGCTACAGGACGCAAGAGACCCAGTACTTC
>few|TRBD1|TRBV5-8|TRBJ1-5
CASSPGGPGNQPQHF
TGTGCCAGCAGCCCAGGGGGGCCAGGTAATCAGCCCCAGCATTTT
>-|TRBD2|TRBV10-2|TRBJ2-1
CASNRRGGNEQFF
TGCGCCAGCAATCGGCGGGGGGGCAATGAGCAGTTCTTC
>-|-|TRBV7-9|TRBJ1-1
CASSRDTQNTEAFF
TGTGCCAGCTCCCGGGACACCCAGAACACTGAAGCTTTCTTT
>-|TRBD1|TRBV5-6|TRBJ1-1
CASSWGQVEAFF
TGTGCCAGCAGCTGGGGACAGGTGGAGGCTTTCTTT
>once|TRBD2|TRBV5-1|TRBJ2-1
CASSLGIAGGHNEQFF
TGCGCCAGCAGCCTTGGAATAGCGGGGGGACACAATGAGCAGTTCTTC
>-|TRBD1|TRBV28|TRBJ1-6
CASRLPGTVYNSPLHF
TGTGCCAGCCGCCTACCCGGGACAGTCTATAATTCACCCCTCCACTTT
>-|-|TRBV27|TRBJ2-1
CASSYRKGGNEQFF
TGTGCCAGCAGTTACCGGAAGGGTGGCAATGAGCAGTTCTTC
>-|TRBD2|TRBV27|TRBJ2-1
CASRRPGGAVNEQFF
TGTGCCAGCAGGAGACCGGGGGGGGCGGTCAATGAGCAGTTCTTC
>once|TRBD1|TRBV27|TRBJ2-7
CASTDRTNYEQYF
TGTGCCAGCACGGACAGGACCAACTACGAGCAGTACTTC
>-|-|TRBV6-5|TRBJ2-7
CASSWDRNKDEQYF
TGTGCCAGCAGTTGGGACCGAAACAAGGACGAGCAGTACTTC
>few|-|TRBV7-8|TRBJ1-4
CASSLEGKLFF
TGTGCCAGCAGCTTAGAGGGAAAACTGTTTTTT
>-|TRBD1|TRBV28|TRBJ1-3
CASSPTGAGNTIYF
TGTGCCAGCAGCCCTACAGGGGCTGGAAACACCATATATTTT
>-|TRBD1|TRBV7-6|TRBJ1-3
CASSPGTGGNTIYF
TGTGCCAGCAGCCCTGGGACAGGGGGAAACACCATATATTTT
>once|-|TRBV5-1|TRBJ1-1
CASSSPGVGTEAFF
TGCGCCAGCAGCTCCCCAGGGGTAGGCACTGAAGCTTTCTTT
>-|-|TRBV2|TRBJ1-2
CASSRKRGERYGYTF
TGTGCCAGCAGCCGGAAACGGGGTGAACGGTATGGCTACACCTTC
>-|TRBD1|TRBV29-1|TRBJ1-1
CSAKGQGGLNTEAFF
TGCAGCGCCAAGGGACAGGGGGGACTGAACACTGAAGCTTTCTTT
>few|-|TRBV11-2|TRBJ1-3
CASSLGTGHGNTIYF
TGTGCCAGCAGCTTAGGTACAGGCCACGGAAACACCATATATTTT
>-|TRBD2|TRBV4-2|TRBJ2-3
CASSPFPLAGGPDTQYF
TGTGCCAGCAGCCCCTTTCCCCTAGCGGGGGGGCCAGATACGCAGTATTTT
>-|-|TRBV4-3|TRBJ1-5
CASSQERGPNQPQHF
TGCGCCAGCAGCCAAGAAAGAGGTCCCAATCAGCCCCAGCATTTT
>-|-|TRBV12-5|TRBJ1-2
CASGSLTGIGYTF
TGTGCTAGTGGTTCACTTACAGGGATCGGCTACACCTTC
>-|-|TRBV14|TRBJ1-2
CASSPQGAGYTF
TGTGCCAGCAGCCCACAGGGTGCTGGCTACACCTTC